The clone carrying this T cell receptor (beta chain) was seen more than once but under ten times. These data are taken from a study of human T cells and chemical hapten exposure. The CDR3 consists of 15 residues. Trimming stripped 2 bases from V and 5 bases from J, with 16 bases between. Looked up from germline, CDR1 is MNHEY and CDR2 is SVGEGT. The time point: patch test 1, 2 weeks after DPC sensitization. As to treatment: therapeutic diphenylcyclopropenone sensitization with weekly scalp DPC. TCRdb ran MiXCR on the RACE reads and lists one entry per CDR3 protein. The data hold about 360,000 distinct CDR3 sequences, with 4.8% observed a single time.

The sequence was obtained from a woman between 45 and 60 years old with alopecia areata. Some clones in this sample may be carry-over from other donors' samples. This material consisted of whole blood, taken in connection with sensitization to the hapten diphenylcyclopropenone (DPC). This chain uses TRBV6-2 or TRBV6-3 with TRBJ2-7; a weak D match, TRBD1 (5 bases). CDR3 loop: CASSYSQGTTDEQYF. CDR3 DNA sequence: TGTGCCAGCAGTTACAGTCAGGGAACTACCGACGAGCAGTACTTC.